These T cell receptor beta chains were read from a single sample in a study of shared clonotypes between healthy human individuals. The assay was immunoSEQ multiplex PCR, and TCRdb's table has in-frame clones only and misses some. The table lists about 360,000 clones, about 70% of them singletons. Sample: memory CD4+ T cells sorted from blood. These receptors originate from a man between 25 and 39 years old in good health. Each CDR3 is given with its conserved first and last residue. A D gene is named only where the DNA matches it firmly. Size values are once, few and many counts, or a class for expanded clones, and some rows have none.

d_gene	v_gene	j_gene	abundance	CDR3nt	CDR3aa
NA	TRBV4-2	TRBJ1-5	NA	TGTGCCAGCAGCCAAGATTGGGGGGTTGGTTCAAGTCAGCCCCAGCATTTT	CASSQDWGVGSSQPQHF
TRBD1	TRBV2	TRBJ2-7	few	TGTGCCAGCACCGGGACAGGGGGCGCAGGGCAGTACTTC	CASTGTGGAGQYF
TRBD1	TRBV27	TRBJ2-7	NA	TGTGCCAGCCGACGACAGGGTTTCTACGAGCAGTACTTC	CASRRQGFYEQYF
NA	TRBV7-8	TRBJ2-3	NA	TGTGCCAGCAGCCGGTCCCACACAGATACGCAGTATTTT	CASSRSHTDTQYF
NA	TRBV11-3	TRBJ2-3	NA	TGTGCCAGCAGCTCACACTCGGATACGCAGTATTTT	CASSSHSDTQYF
TRBD2	TRBV6-1	TRBJ2-1	NA	TGTGCCAGCAGTGAAAACGTGGGAGGGTATTACAATGAGCAGTTCTTC	CASSENVGGYYNEQFF
NA	TRBV5-1	TRBJ1-4	NA	TGCGCCAGCAGCTTCGGAAGACGTTATGAAAAACTGTTTTTT	CASSFGRRYEKLFF
TRBD1	TRBV29-1	TRBJ2-5	NA	TGCAGCGTCCGACAGGGGGCAGGGGAGACCCAGTACTTC	CSVRQGAGETQYF
NA	TRBV5-4	TRBJ2-1	NA	TGTGCCAGCAGTACGGACCCAGACAATGAGCAGTTCTTC	CASSTDPDNEQFF
NA	TRBV28	TRBJ1-2	few	TGTGCCAGCAGTTTATCGGGAGGAAGCGACTATGGCTACACCTTC	CASSLSGGSDYGYTF
NA	TRBV25-1	TRBJ1-5	many	TGTGCCAGCAGTGAATATCAGCCCCAGCATTTT	CASSEYQPQHF
TRBD2	TRBV11-3	TRBJ2-5	NA	TGTGCCAGCAGTCAGGCGGGAGGGTTTCGTGAGACCCAGTACTTC	CASSQAGGFRETQYF
TRBD1	TRBV19	TRBJ2-2	once	TGTGCCAGTAGTGGGACAGTCACCGGGGAGCTGTTTTTT	CASSGTVTGELFF
NA	TRBV7-2	TRBJ1-1	NA	TGTGCCAGCAGCTTGTGGGTTTTGGTGAACACTGAAGCTTTCTTT	CASSLWVLVNTEAFF
NA	TRBV6-1	TRBJ2-1	NA	TGTGCCAGCAGTGGGGGGGGCAAACCGAGCTCCTACAATGAGCAGTTCTTC	CASSGGGKPSSYNEQFF
NA	TRBV28	TRBJ2-7	NA	TGTGCCAGCAGTTTAGGGTCGACAGGTAGCCGGGACGAGCAGTACTTC	CASSLGSTGSRDEQYF
TRBD2	TRBV11-2	TRBJ2-1	NA	TGTGCCAGCAGCTTAAGGCGGGAGACAACCTACAATGAGCAGTTCTTC	CASSLRRETTYNEQFF
TRBD1	TRBV27	TRBJ1-5	once	TGTGCCAGCAGCACGGGCCGGGACAGATCCAATCAGCCCCAGCATTTT	CASSTGRDRSNQPQHF
NA	TRBV2	TRBJ1-1	NA	TGTGCCGCCCACAGGGTTACTGAAGCTTTCTTT	CAAHRVTEAFF
NA	TRBV7-9	TRBJ2-3	NA	TGTGCCAGCAGCTTAACACTGACGACAGATACGCAGTATTTT	CASSLTLTTDTQYF
NA	TRBV19	TRBJ1-1	NA	TGTGCCAGTAGTATATCGAGGGGGGGCAGGGTAATGAACACTGAAGCTTTCTTT	CASSISRGGRVMNTEAFF
NA	TRBV29-1	TRBJ2-3	once	TGCAGCGTCGCGTTTAGAGGTGTAGCAGATACGCAGTATTTT	CSVAFRGVADTQYF
NA	TRBV11-2	TRBJ2-7	NA	TGTGCCAGCAGCATCGAACAGGGATACTCCTACGAGCAGTACTTC	CASSIEQGYSYEQYF
TRBD2	TRBV5-5	TRBJ2-3	NA	TGTGCCAGCAGCTTCTTAGCGGGGGCCGAATATTTT	CASSFLAGAEYF
TRBD1	TRBV4-3	TRBJ2-7	NA	TGCGCCAGCAGCCAAGAGTATGAGGGACAGGGGACCTACGAGCAGTACTTC	CASSQEYEGQGTYEQYF
TRBD1	TRBV28	TRBJ1-1	NA	TGTGCCAGCAGTGCCCTCGGGAAGGGGGCGAACACTGAAGCTTTCTTT	CASSALGKGANTEAFF
TRBD1	TRBV28	TRBJ2-6	NA	TGTGCCAGCAGACCTTGGGGACAGGGCTCTGGGGCCAACGTCCTGACTTTC	CASRPWGQGSGANVLTF
NA	TRBV2	TRBJ1-4	NA	TGTGCCAGCAACACAGCTAATGAAAAACTGTTTTTT	CASNTANEKLFF
NA	TRBV10-3	TRBJ2-4	once	TGTGCCATCAGTGCCTCAGTTTCGGGCATTCAGTACTTC	CAISASVSGIQYF
NA	TRBV5-5	TRBJ2-5	NA	TGTGCCAGTACCCGGGACGGAGTCGTGACCCAGTACTTC	CASTRDGVVTQYF
NA	TRBV7-8	TRBJ2-3	few	TGTGCCAGCAGCCCGCCCCTGCGCCAAAGGCGAGATACGCAGTATTTT	CASSPPLRQRRDTQYF
NA	TRBV14	TRBJ2-7	NA	TGTGCCAGCAGCCCCTTCTATGTCTACGAGCAGTACTTC	CASSPFYVYEQYF
NA	TRBV27	TRBJ2-7	NA	TGTGCCAGCAGTCCTTCGACCACGGGGGAGCAGTACTTC	CASSPSTTGEQYF
NA	TRBV18	TRBJ2-1	few	TGTGCCAGCTCACCACCGGGCAGTCCCCGCAATGAGCAGTTCTTC	CASSPPGSPRNEQFF
TRBD1	TRBV28	TRBJ1-5	few	TGTGCCAGCAGTTTAACAGGGGCGGGTCAGCCCCAGCATTTT	CASSLTGAGQPQHF
NA	TRBV27	TRBJ2-3	NA	TGTGCCAGCAGTTTGGTCGCTAATACGCAGTATTTT	CASSLVANTQYF
TRBD2	TRBV9	TRBJ2-5	NA	TGTGCCAGCAGCGGGGGACTAGCGGAAGAGACCCAGTACTTC	CASSGGLAEETQYF
TRBD1	TRBV27	TRBJ2-1	NA	TGTGCCAGCAGTTTATTTCAGGGGGCGCGGAATGAGCAGTTCTTC	CASSLFQGARNEQFF
TRBD1	TRBV10-3	TRBJ2-5	NA	TGTGCCATCAGGCAGGGGGATCAAGAGACCCAGTACTTC	CAIRQGDQETQYF
TRBD1	TRBV7-9	TRBJ1-5	once	TGTGCCAGCAGCTTAGAACCCCCAGGCAGGGGGCGTCAGCCCCAGCATTTT	CASSLEPPGRGRQPQHF
NA	TRBV7-6	TRBJ1-5	NA	TGTGCCAGCAGCGTGTCTCAGTCCAATCAGCCCCAGCATTTT	CASSVSQSNQPQHF
NA	TRBV25-1	TRBJ2-4	NA	TGTGCCAGCAGTGAATACAGGGGAAACATTCAGTACTTC	CASSEYRGNIQYF
NA	TRBV29-1	TRBJ2-1	NA	TGCAGCGTTGAAGATCTCGTCCAGTACAATGAGCAGTTCTTC	CSVEDLVQYNEQFF
NA	TRBV7-1	TRBJ1-1	NA	TGTGCCAGCAGCCCGGGACGTCGCCTTGAAGCTTTCTTT	CASSPGRRLEAFF
TRBD2	TRBV28	TRBJ2-7	NA	TGTGCCAGCAGTCCCCCTGGGGGGCTAGCGGGAGGGGGGCAGTACTTC	CASSPPGGLAGGGQYF
NA	TRBV2	TRBJ2-2	NA	TGTGCCAGCAGTGCCTCGGGACCCCCCACGGAGCTGTTTTTT	CASSASGPPTELFF
NA	TRBV29-1	TRBJ2-1	NA	TGCAGCGCGATCCCCGGGACTTTACAGTACAATGAGCAGTTCTTC	CSAIPGTLQYNEQFF
NA	TRBV18	TRBJ2-3	few	TGTGCCAGCTCACCAGGAAGACAGACCAGGGATACGCAGTATTTT	CASSPGRQTRDTQYF